The clone carrying this T cell receptor beta chain was seen more than once but under ten times. Libraries were prepared by immunoSEQ multiplex PCR; TCRdb keeps only in-frame clonotypes and omits some of them. Of around 270,000 clones in the sample, approximately 92% are singletons; the top ten hold 2% to 3%. The source of the sample is a study of blood T cell repertoires in COVID-19. Study at large: Nucleic acid was either cDNA or gDNA, and it came from T cells, B-cell-depleted T cells, or PBMCs.

The material sequenced was peripheral blood. The sequence was obtained from a person aged 18 to 30 with COVID-19, enrolled during active disease.

CDR3 DNA: TGTGCCAGCAATCGACAGGTATCCTACGAGCAGTACTTC. It encodes CASNRQVSYEQYF. The chain couples TRBV2 to TRBJ2-7, with TRBD1 as a possible D gene (6 bases). CDR1 is SNHLY, CDR2 FYNNEI, per germline. The CDR3 contains 13 residues. V was shortened by 7 bases and J by 1 base, with 11 bases between the two germline ends.